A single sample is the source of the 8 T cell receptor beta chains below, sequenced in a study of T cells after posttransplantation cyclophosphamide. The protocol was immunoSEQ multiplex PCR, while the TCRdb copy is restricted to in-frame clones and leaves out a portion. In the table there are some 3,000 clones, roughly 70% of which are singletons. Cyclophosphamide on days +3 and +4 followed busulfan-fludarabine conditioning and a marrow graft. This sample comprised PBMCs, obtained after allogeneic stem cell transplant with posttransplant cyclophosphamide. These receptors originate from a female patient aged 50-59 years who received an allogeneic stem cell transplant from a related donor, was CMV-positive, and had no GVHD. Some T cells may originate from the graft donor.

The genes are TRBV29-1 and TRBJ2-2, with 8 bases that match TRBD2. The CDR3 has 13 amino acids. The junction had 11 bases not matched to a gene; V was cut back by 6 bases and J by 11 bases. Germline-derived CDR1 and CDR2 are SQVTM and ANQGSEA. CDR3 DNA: TGCAGCGTCGGACTAGCACCCGGACGTGAGCTGTTTTTT. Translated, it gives CSVGLAPGRELFF.

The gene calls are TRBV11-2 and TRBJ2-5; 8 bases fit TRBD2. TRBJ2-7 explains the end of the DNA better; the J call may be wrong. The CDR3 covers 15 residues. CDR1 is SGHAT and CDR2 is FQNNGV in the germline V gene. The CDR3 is CASGWDGGLASEQYF. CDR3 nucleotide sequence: TGTGCCAGCGGGTGGGACGGTGGACTAGCCAGCGAGCAGTACTTC.

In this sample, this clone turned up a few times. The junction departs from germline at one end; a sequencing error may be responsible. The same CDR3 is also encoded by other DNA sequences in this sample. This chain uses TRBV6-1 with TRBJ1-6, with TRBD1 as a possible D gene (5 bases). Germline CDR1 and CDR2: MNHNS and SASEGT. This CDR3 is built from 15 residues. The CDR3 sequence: CASSRGHLNNSPLHF. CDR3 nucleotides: TGTGCCAGCAGTCGCGGACACCTTAATAATTCCCCCCTCCACTTT.

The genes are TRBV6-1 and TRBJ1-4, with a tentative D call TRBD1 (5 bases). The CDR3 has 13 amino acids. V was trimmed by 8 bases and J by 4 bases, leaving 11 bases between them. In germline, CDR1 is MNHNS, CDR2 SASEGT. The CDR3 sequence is CASQRQYNEKLFF. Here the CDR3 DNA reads TGTGCCAGCCAAAGACAGTATAATGAAAAACTGTTTTTT.

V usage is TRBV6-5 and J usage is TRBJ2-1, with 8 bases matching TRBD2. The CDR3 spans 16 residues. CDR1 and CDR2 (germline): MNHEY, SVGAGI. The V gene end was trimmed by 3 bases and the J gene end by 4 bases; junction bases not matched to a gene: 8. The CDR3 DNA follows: TGTGCCAGCAGTTATAAACCGACTAGCGCGTACAATGAGCAGTTCTTC. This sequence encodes CASSYKPTSAYNEQFF.

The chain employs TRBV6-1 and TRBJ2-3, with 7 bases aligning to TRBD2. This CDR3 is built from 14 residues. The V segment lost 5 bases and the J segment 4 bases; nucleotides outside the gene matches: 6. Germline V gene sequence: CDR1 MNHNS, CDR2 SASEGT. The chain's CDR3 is CASSTGGSSDTQYF. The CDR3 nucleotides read TGTGCCAGCAGTACCGGGGGGAGTTCAGATACGCAGTATTTT.

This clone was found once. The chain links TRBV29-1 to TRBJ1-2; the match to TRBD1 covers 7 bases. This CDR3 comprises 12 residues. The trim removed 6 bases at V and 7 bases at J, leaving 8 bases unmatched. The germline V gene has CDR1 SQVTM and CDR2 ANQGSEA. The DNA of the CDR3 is TGCAGCGTGGACGGGACAGAGGGTGGCTACACCTTC. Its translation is CSVDGTEGGYTF. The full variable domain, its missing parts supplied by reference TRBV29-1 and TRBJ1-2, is SAVISQKPSRDICQRGTSLTIQCQVDSQVTMMFWYRQQPGQSLTLIATANQGSEATYESGFVIDKFPISRPNLTFSTLTVSNMSPEDSSIYLCSVDGTEGGYTFGSGTRLTVV.

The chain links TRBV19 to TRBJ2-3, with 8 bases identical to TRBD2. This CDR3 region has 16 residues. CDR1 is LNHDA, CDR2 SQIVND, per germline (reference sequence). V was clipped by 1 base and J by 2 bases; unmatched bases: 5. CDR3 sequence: CASSIVPAGDTDTQYF. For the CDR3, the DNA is TGTGCCAGTAGTATAGTTCCAGCGGGGGACACAGATACGCAGTATTTT. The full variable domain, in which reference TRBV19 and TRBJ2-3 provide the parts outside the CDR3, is DGGITQSPKYLFRKEGQNVTLSCEQNLNHDAMYWYRQDPGQGLRLIYYSQIVNDFQKGDIAEGYSVSREKKESFPLTVTSAQKNPTAFYLCASSIVPAGDTDTQYFGPGTRLTVL.